Described below is a single T cell receptor (beta chain) sequence and its context. Assay: immunoSEQ multiplex PCR; the TCRdb copy retains only in-frame clones and omits some. The table has over 250,000 clones, approximately 87% seen once. Trimming removed 2 bases at V and 0 bases at J, with 11 bases between. Germline V gives CDR1 MNHNY, CDR2 SVGAGI (reference sequence). This CDR3 spans 16 amino acids. The data were obtained in a study of blood T cell repertoires in COVID-19. The overall study: There were acute and convalescent COVID-19 samples, and they came from the United States, Italy and Spain. PBMCs, B-cell-depleted T cells, or T cells were the source of the cDNA or gDNA that made up the material.

Sequencing was performed on peripheral blood. The receptor's source is a woman in her thirties or forties who had recovered from COVID-19. The genes are TRBV6-6 and TRBJ1-5; D remains ambiguous. In nucleotides, the CDR3 is TGTGCCAGCAGTTACGGGCAGCCCTTTAGCAATCAGCCCCAGCATTTT. Amino acid sequence: CASSYGQPFSNQPQHF.